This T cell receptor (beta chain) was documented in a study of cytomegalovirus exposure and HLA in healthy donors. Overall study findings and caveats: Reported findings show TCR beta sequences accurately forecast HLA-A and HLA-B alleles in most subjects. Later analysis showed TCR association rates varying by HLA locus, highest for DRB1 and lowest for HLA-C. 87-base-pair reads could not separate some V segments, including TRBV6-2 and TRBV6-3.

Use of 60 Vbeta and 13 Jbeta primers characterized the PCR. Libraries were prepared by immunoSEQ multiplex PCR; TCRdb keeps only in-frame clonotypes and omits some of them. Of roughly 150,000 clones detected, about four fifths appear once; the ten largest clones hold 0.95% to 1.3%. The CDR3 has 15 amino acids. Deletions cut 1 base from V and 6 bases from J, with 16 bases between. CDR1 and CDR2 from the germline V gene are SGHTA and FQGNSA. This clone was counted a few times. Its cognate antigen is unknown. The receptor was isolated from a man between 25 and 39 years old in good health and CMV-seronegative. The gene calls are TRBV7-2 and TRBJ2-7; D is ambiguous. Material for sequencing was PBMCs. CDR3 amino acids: CASSLEAWSLTEQYF. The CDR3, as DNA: TGTGCCAGCAGCTTAGAGGCCTGGAGCCTTACCGAGCAGTACTTC.